These 31 T cell receptor beta chains originate from one sample sequenced in a study of blood T cell repertoires in COVID-19. Assay: immunoSEQ multiplex PCR; the TCRdb copy retains only in-frame clones and omits some. Here the sample spans some 200,000 clones, about 88% being singletons. The material sequenced was peripheral blood. The source of these receptors is a man in his thirties or forties with active or convalescent COVID-19.

This rearrangement joins TRBV24-1 to TRBJ2-3; D gene ambiguous. V lost 6 bases and J lost 4, with 10 bases in between. Germline V lookup: CDR1 KGHDR, CDR2 SFDVKD. The CDR3 has 13 residues. The CDR3 region has the DNA TGTGCCACCAGTACATCAGCGCCAGATACGCAGTATTTT. Translated: CATSTSAPDTQYF.

The chain has TRBV27 and TRBJ2-7; D may be TRBD2 (6 bases). The V gene's germline CDR1 is MNHEY and CDR2 SMNVEV (reference sequence). The V gene lost 5 bases and the J gene lost 1 base, with 12 bases spanning the gap. The CDR3 covers 14 residues. Written as DNA, the CDR3 is TGTGCCAGCAGTACCGGGGGTGCGTCCTACGAGCAGTACTTC. Protein sequence: CASSTGGASYEQYF.

V is TRBV29-1 and J is TRBJ1-4; D possibly corresponds to TRBD1 (5 bases). There are 16 residues in the CDR3. The germline V gene has CDR1 SQVTM and CDR2 ANQGSEA. With 6 bases removed from V and 0 bases from J, the gap between germline ends came to 17 bases. The CDR3 reads CSVSRAPDATNEKLFF. The CDR3 nucleotides read TGCAGCGTCAGCAGGGCCCCAGACGCAACTAATGAAAAACTGTTTTTT.

V usage is TRBV27 and J usage is TRBJ2-5, with D unclear. CDR3 size: 16 residues. Looked up from germline, CDR1 is MNHEY and CDR2 is SMNVEV (reference sequence). V was trimmed by 2 bases and J by 0 bases, leaving 13 bases between them. The CDR3 DNA reads as TGTGCCAGCAGTTTAACGCTAGAAGCCTACCAAGAGACCCAGTACTTC. It is translated as CASSLTLEAYQETQYF.

The rearrangement links TRBV11-3 to TRBJ2-1; 7 bases agree with TRBD2. The junction had 14 bases not matched to a gene; V was cut back by 5 bases and J by 4 bases. Germline assignment: CDR1 SGHNT and CDR2 YENEEA. This CDR3 comprises 17 residues. The CDR3: CASSPGDYQRVYNEQFF. In nucleotides, the CDR3 is TGTGCCAGCAGCCCCGGGGACTACCAGCGCGTGTACAATGAGCAGTTCTTC.

J is TRBJ1-5 and V is TRBV10-3; 8 nucleotides match TRBD1. The V gene's germline CDR1 is ENHRY and CDR2 SYGVKD. The CDR3 contains 14 residues. Trimming at V came to 4 bases and at J to 2 bases, leaving 1 base not matched to a gene. CDR3 amino acids: CAISADRGNQPQHF. In DNA, the CDR3 is TGTGCCATCAGTGCGGACAGGGGCAATCAGCCCCAGCATTTT.

This rearrangement joins TRBV5-4 to TRBJ1-4; D remains unclear. V gave up 4 bases and J gave up 3 bases, with 10 bases separating them. CDR3 length equals 14 residues. Germline V gene data show CDR1 as SGHNT and CDR2 as YYREEE (reference sequence). The CDR3 DNA follows: TGTGCCAGCAGCCCCGCGGGCTCTAATGAAAAACTGTTTTTT. Translated: CASSPAGSNEKLFF.

This rearrangement joins TRBV3-1 (or the pseudogene TRBV3-2) to TRBJ1-1; D perhaps matches TRBD1 (5 bases). Germline V gene data show CDR1 as LGHDT and CDR2 as YNNKEL (reference sequence). The CDR3 spans 14 residues. The ends were cut back, 3 bases at V and 0 bases at J, with 8 bases in the middle. The CDR3 sequence: CASSQDNMNTEAFF. DNA for the CDR3: TGTGCCAGCAGCCAGGACAACATGAACACTGAAGCTTTCTTT.

As concerns this clone: Its ends do not fully match the called genes, so a read error is possible. Other DNA sequences of this sample code for an identical CDR3. The rearrangement joins TRBV5-4 to TRBJ2-6, with D maybe TRBD2 (7 bases). CDR1 is SGHNT, CDR2 YYREEE, per germline (reference sequence). The CDR3 sequence is 19 residues long. CDR3 coding DNA: TGTCCCAGCATAAAAACGACCGGGGGGCCCCCCTCTGGGGCCAACGTCCTGACTTTC. It encodes CPSIKTTGGPPSGANVLTF.

The chain is built from TRBV19 and TRBJ1-2; D possibly corresponds to TRBD1 (5 bases). Germline V CDR1 and CDR2: LNHDA, SQIVND (reference sequence). The CDR3 is 13 residues long. Trimming took 3 bases from V and 6 from J, leaving 11 bases between them. The CDR3 sequence: CASSMRGGDGYTF. The CDR3, as DNA: TGTGCCAGTAGTATGAGGGGCGGGGATGGCTACACCTTC. Drawing the rest from reference TRBV19 and TRBJ1-2, the complete variable domain is DGGITQSPKYLFRKEGQNVTLSCEQNLNHDAMYWYRQDPGQGLRLIYYSQIVNDFQKGDIAEGYSVSREKKESFPLTVTSAQKNPTAFYLCASSMRGGDGYTFGSGTRLTVV.

The rearrangement uses TRBV27 and TRBJ1-1; D gene ambiguous. The germline gives CDR1 MNHEY, CDR2 SMNVEV (reference sequence). The CDR3 length is 14 residues. V was cut by 2 bases and J by 1 base, with 8 bases left in between. CDR3 amino acids: CASSLASENTEAFF. In DNA, the CDR3 is TGTGCCAGCAGTTTAGCCAGTGAGAACACTGAAGCTTTCTTT.

J is TRBJ2-7 and V is TRBV30, with D unresolved. This CDR3 has 11 amino acids. Trimming shortened V by 3 bases and J by 7 bases, and 10 bases separated the two germline ends. Germline V gene lookup returns CDR1 GTSNPN and CDR2 SVGIG (reference sequence). CDR3 sequence: CAWSVSQEQYV. The CDR3 DNA follows: TGTGCCTGGAGCGTCTCCCAGGAGCAGTACGTC.

The chain recombines TRBV27 with TRBJ2-1, with D possibly being TRBD2 (5 bases). There are 15 residues in the CDR3. From germline, CDR1 is MNHEY and CDR2 SMNVEV (reference sequence). Between the trimmed V and J ends, which lost 6 bases and 5 bases, there was a span of 17 bases. The DNA of the CDR3 is TGTGCCAGCAGCCTACTAGTGGATCAGAACAATGAGCAGTTCTTC. Translating gives CASSLLVDQNNEQFF.

The chain uses TRBV19 and TRBJ1-2; possibly TRBD1 for D (6 bases). Germline V gene sequence: CDR1 LNHDA, CDR2 SQIVND (reference sequence). Trimming left V 7 bases short and J 4 bases short, with 19 bases between. This CDR3 comprises 15 residues. The CDR3 nucleotides are TGTGCCAGTACCCTACGGGACATAGCCGCCTATGGCTACACCTTC. Its translation is CASTLRDIAAYGYTF.

V is TRBV6-5 and J is TRBJ1-4, with 7 bases aligning to TRBD1. With 5 bases clipped from V and 1 base from J, the junction kept 1 base outside the gene matches. CDR1 is MNHEY and CDR2 is SVGAGI in the germline V gene. The CDR3 covers 14 residues. The DNA for the CDR3 is TGTGCCAGCAGTAGGGGGCAAACTAATGAAAAACTGTTTTTT. Amino acid sequence: CASSRGQTNEKLFF.

The V and J genes are TRBV27 and TRBJ2-7; D perhaps matches TRBD2 (6 bases). Trimming pared 4 bases from V and 2 bases from J, leaving 15 bases between. The CDR3 is 15 residues long. Germline V CDR1 and CDR2: MNHEY, SMNVEV (reference sequence). In nucleotides, the CDR3 is TGTGCCAGCAGTTCATCGACTAGTTTAGCCTACGAGCAGTACTTC. This encodes CASSSSTSLAYEQYF.

The chain employs TRBV27 and TRBJ2-4, with 7 bases aligning to TRBD2. Germline CDR1 MNHEY, CDR2 SMNVEV (reference sequence). Losses at the gene ends were 4 bases for V and 1 base for J; bases not matched to a gene: 22. This CDR3 is 21 amino acids long. The CDR3 loop is CASSSWNLRGNLETAKNIQYF. CDR3 nucleotide sequence: TGTGCCAGCAGTTCTTGGAACTTGCGGGGGAATCTTGAAACGGCCAAAAACATTCAGTACTTC.

The genes are TRBV6-1 and TRBJ1-1; the match to TRBD1 covers 7 bases. Losses at the gene ends were 2 bases for V and 3 bases for J; bases not matched to a gene: 3. The CDR3 loop spans 14 amino acids. CDR1 and CDR2 from the germline V gene are MNHNS and SASEGT. The CDR3, as DNA: TGTGCCAGCAGTGAAAACAGGGGATACACTGAAGCTTTCTTT. Residues: CASSENRGYTEAFF.

The genes are TRBV5-1 and TRBJ2-1; the D gene is possibly TRBD2 (6 bases). The V and J ends lost 1 base and 6 bases respectively, with 11 bases between them. The CDR3 sequence is 14 residues long. Germline CDR1 SGHRS, CDR2 YFSETQ. CDR3 region: CASSLILAPNEQFF. The DNA of the CDR3 is TGCGCCAGCAGCTTGATACTAGCCCCCAATGAGCAGTTCTTC.

The rearrangement uses TRBV7-2 and TRBJ1-5; possible D gene TRBD1, 6 bases. CDR3 size: 13 residues. Germline V gene data show CDR1 as SGHTA and CDR2 as FQGNSA. Trimming took 2 bases from V and 4 from J, leaving 6 bases between them. In DNA, the CDR3 is TGTGCCAGCAGCTTAAGGGGGAATCAGCCCCAGCATTTT. It codes for CASSLRGNQPQHF.

The chain employs TRBV6-2 or TRBV6-3 and TRBJ2-7, with 8 nucleotides matching TRBD2. The V gene end was trimmed by 4 bases and the J gene end by 2 bases; junction bases not matched to a gene: 7. CDR1 and CDR2 (germline): MNHEY, SVGEGT. The CDR3 covers 15 residues. CDR3: CASSSPAGGTYEQYV. The CDR3 nucleotides read TGTGCCAGCAGTTCCCCGGCGGGGGGCACCTACGAGCAGTACGTC.

The chain employs TRBV14 and TRBJ1-6; D is unresolved. This CDR3 spans 15 amino acids. Trimming removed 0 bases at V and 0 bases at J, with 3 bases between. Germline assignment: CDR1 SGHDN and CDR2 FVKESK. CDR3 DNA sequence: TGTGCCAGCAGCCAAGAGAGCTCCTATAATTCACCCCTCCACTTT. Translated, it gives CASSQESSYNSPLHF.

CDR3 nucleotides: TGTGCCAGCAGTTCGGACAGGGGATTCGGCACTGAAGCTTTCTTT. This codes for CASSSDRGFGTEAFF. The chain uses TRBV6-6 and TRBJ1-1, with TRBD1 identical over 9 bases. There are 15 residues in the CDR3. V dropped 4 bases and J dropped 4; count of bases not matched to a gene: 7. Germline CDR1 reads MNHNY; CDR2 reads SVGAGI (reference sequence).

The V call is TRBV5-1, the J call TRBJ1-1; 7 bases are shared with TRBD1. This CDR3 is 14 amino acids long. Trimming at V came to 4 bases and at J to 6 bases, leaving 9 bases not matched to a gene. The germline V gene encodes CDR1 SGHRS and CDR2 YFSETQ. CDR3: CASSIDSGGSEAFF. CDR3 DNA: TGCGCCAGCAGCATCGATTCAGGGGGATCTGAAGCTTTCTTT.

The genes are TRBV7-9 and TRBJ1-5, with D possibly matching TRBD1 (5 bases). Germline CDR1 reads SEHNR; CDR2 reads FQNEAQ (reference sequence). The CDR3 has 14 residues. V lost 0 bases and J 11 bases, leaving 14 bases between the germline ends. The CDR3 sequence is CASSLAGGGHAQHF. The CDR3, as DNA: TGTGCCAGCAGCTTAGCGGGGGGTGGACACGCCCAGCATTTT. Based on the CDR3 plus reference TRBV7-9 and TRBJ1-5, the full variable domain is DTGVSQNPRHKITKRGQNVTFRCDPISEHNRLYWYRQTLGQGPEFLTYFQNEAQLEKSRLLSDRFSAERPKGSFSTLEIQRTEQGDSAMYLCASSLAGGGHAQHFGDGTRLSIL.

This chain joins TRBV7-2 and TRBJ2-4, with 8 bases aligning to TRBD1. This CDR3 is 15 amino acids long. The germline gives CDR1 SGHTA, CDR2 FQGNSA. The ends lost 5 bases at V and 1 base at J; junction bases unmatched: 4. CDR3 in amino acids: CASSPTGVAKNIQYF. In DNA form, the CDR3 reads TGTGCCAGCAGCCCGACAGGGGTGGCCAAAAACATTCAGTACTTC.

J is TRBJ1-1 and V is TRBV10-3; D may be TRBD1 (5 bases). The CDR3 length is 11 residues. The ends were cut back, 4 bases at V and 11 bases at J, with 11 bases in the middle. Germline CDR1 ENHRY, CDR2 SYGVKD. The CDR3, as DNA: TGTGCCATCAGTGGGGGACTCGACGCTTTCTTT. Its protein is CAISGGLDAFF.

The chain has TRBV24-1 and TRBJ2-3; D not certain. Germline CDR1 reads KGHDR; CDR2 reads SFDVKD. Trimming shortened V by 3 bases and J by 0 bases, and 12 bases separated the two germline ends. The length of the CDR3 is 16 residues. For the CDR3, the DNA is TGTGCCACCAGTGATATGCTGCCCACTAGCACAGATACGCAGTATTTT. Translation: CATSDMLPTSTDTQYF.

The V call is TRBV19, the J call TRBJ2-6; D is unresolved. The CDR3 consists of 21 residues. Looked up from germline, CDR1 is LNHDA and CDR2 is SQIVND (reference sequence). V was pared by 1 base and J by 1 base, with 23 bases between. The CDR3 coding sequence is TGTGCCAGTAGTATAGCCCCTGGAGCGCGAGTTAGTGGGTCTGGGGCCAACGTCCTGACTTTC. Translating it yields CASSIAPGARVSGSGANVLTF. Drawing the rest from reference TRBV19 and TRBJ2-6, the complete variable domain is DGGITQSPKYLFRKEGQNVTLSCEQNLNHDAMYWYRQDPGQGLRLIYYSQIVNDFQKGDIAEGYSVSREKKESFPLTVTSAQKNPTAFYLCASSIAPGARVSGSGANVLTFGAGSRLTVL.

The rearrangement links TRBV7-2 to TRBJ1-1; 7 bases fit TRBD1. The CDR3 length is 14 residues. Germline CDR1 reads SGHTA; CDR2 reads FQGNSA. V was pared by 6 bases and J by 2 bases, with 6 bases of the junction left unmatched. The CDR3 spells CASRLNRGNTEAFF. The CDR3 DNA reads TGTGCCAGCAGGCTGAACAGGGGTAACACTGAAGCTTTCTTT.

This clone was counted at least ten times. V and J are TRBV20-1 and TRBJ1-1; 7 bases agree with TRBD1. The V and J ends lost 7 bases and 10 bases, in that order; junction bases with no gene match: 9. This CDR3 is built from 11 residues. Germline loops: CDR1 DFQATT, CDR2 SNEGSKA (reference sequence). CDR3 in DNA: TGCAGTGTCCCAAGGGGGCGAGGAGCTTTCTTT. Protein product: CSVPRGRGAFF.